This TCR beta chain came from a study of PD-1 blockade in classical Hodgkin lymphoma. Study-level information: Patients were treated with nivolumab at 3 mg/kg, and this was given intravenously every 2 weeks.

CDR3 size: 14 residues. The V segment lost 4 bases and the J segment 3 bases; nucleotides outside the gene matches: 1. CDR1 is MNHEY, CDR2 SMNVEV, per germline (reference sequence). Repertoires were generated with immunoSEQ multiplex PCR, while TCRdb's copy carries only in-frame clones and drops some. The data show over 25,000 clones, with around four fifths seen just once and around 35% held by the top ten. Brentuximab vedotin exposure varied, and every patient relapsed after autologous stem cell transplantation. The source was peripheral blood mononuclear cells (PBMCs), collected before the second cycle of nivolumab. This receptor was identified in a human donor with classical Hodgkin lymphoma. J is TRBJ1-5 and V is TRBV27; 9 nucleotides line up with TRBD1. CDR3 DNA: TGTGCCAGCAGTTGGGACAGGGACAATCAGCCCCAGCATTTT. The encoded protein is CASSWDRDNQPQHF.